Listed below are T cell receptor beta chains from one sample, sequenced in a study of shared clonotypes between healthy human individuals. Libraries were prepared by immunoSEQ multiplex PCR; TCRdb keeps only in-frame clonotypes and omits some of them. The table lists over a million clones, under 80% of them singletons, with approximately 1.5% in the top ten. Specimen: memory CD4+ T cells sorted from blood. The source is a man younger than 30 in good health. Both conserved end residues are part of each CDR3. The order of the fields is D gene, V gene, J gene, clone size, CDR3 protein, CDR3 DNA. The D gene is left open where the match is weak. Size tells how often a clone was seen (once, few, many) or the class of an expanded clone, and some rows leave it out.

-,TRBV5-6,TRBJ1-1,many,CASSLRGVATEAFF,TGTGCCAGCAGCTTAAGAGGGGTAGCCACTGAAGCTTTCTTT
-,TRBV4-1,TRBJ2-7,-,CASSQLGLYNEQYF,TGCGCCAGCAGCCAACTGGGACTTTACAACGAGCAGTACTTC
-,TRBV19,TRBJ1-2,-,CASSTTRANYGYTF,TGTGCCAGTAGTACTACAAGGGCTAACTATGGCTACACCTTC
-,TRBV2,TRBJ2-7,-,CASSYYEQYF,TGTGCCAGCAGTTACTACGAGCAGTACTTC
-,TRBV15,TRBJ2-7,-,CATSRQGSEQYF,TGTGCCACCAGCAGACAGGGGAGCGAGCAGTACTTC
TRBD1,TRBV10-3,TRBJ2-5,once,CAIRGAGQGQETQYF,TGTGCCATCAGGGGGGCCGGACAGGGGCAAGAGACCCAGTACTTC
TRBD2,TRBV2,TRBJ2-4,once,CASRASGGVKNIQYF,TGTGCCAGCCGAGCTAGCGGGGGAGTCAAAAACATTCAGTACTTC
-,TRBV12-5,TRBJ2-3,-,CASGLMGTDTQYF,TGTGCTAGTGGTTTGATGGGGACAGATACGCAGTATTTT
-,TRBV30,TRBJ2-5,-,CAFTGGGETQYF,TGTGCCTTCACAGGGGGGGGAGAGACCCAGTACTTC
-,TRBV6-1,TRBJ1-2,-,CASIPGGIYYGYTF,TGTGCCTCAATTCCTGGCGGGATTTACTATGGCTACACCTTC
-,TRBV29-1,TRBJ2-5,-,CSVIQALQETQYF,TGCAGCGTCATCCAGGCCCTGCAAGAGACCCAGTACTTC
TRBD1,TRBV5-1,TRBJ2-1,-,CASSTDRGTYNEQFF,TGCGCCAGCAGCACGGACAGGGGGACCTACAATGAGCAGTTCTTC
TRBD1,TRBV15,TRBJ2-1,-,CATRNRQGSYNEQFF,TGTGCCACCAGAAACCGACAGGGATCCTACAATGAGCAGTTCTTC
-,TRBV7-9,TRBJ2-2,-,CASRTQGRNTGELFF,TGTGCCAGCAGGACGCAGGGGAGAAACACCGGGGAGCTGTTTTTT
-,TRBV29-1,TRBJ1-1,-,CSAGHPNTEAFF,TGCAGCGCTGGACATCCGAACACTGAAGCTTTCTTT
-,TRBV28,TRBJ1-5,few,CASSLPSYSNQPQHF,TGTGCCAGCAGTTTACCCAGTTATAGCAATCAGCCCCAGCATTTT
-,TRBV5-6,TRBJ1-1,once,CASSLVQSTEAFF,TGTGCCAGCAGCTTGGTGCAGTCCACTGAAGCTTTCTTT
TRBD1,TRBV5-4,TRBJ1-4,-,CASSLGLGKDRAEKLFF,TGTGCCAGCAGCTTGGGTTTGGGGAAGGACAGGGCTGAAAAACTGTTTTTT
-,TRBV7-2,TRBJ2-5,-,CASTPAETQYF,TGTGCCAGCACCCCAGCGGAGACCCAGTACTTC
TRBD2,TRBV4-1,TRBJ2-3,-,CTSSQYPLAGGADTQYF,TGCACCAGCAGCCAATACCCACTAGCTGGGGGGGCAGATACGCAGTATTTT
TRBD1,TRBV18,TRBJ2-7,-,CASSPTLRDRNYEQYF,TGTGCCAGCTCACCGACTCTCCGGGACAGGAACTACGAGCAGTACTTC
-,TRBV11-2,TRBJ2-5,-,CASRGQETQYF,TGTGCCAGCCGGGGGCAGGAGACCCAGTACTTC
-,TRBV7-3,TRBJ2-5,-,CASSMTPTGEGETQYF,TGTGCCAGCAGCATGACCCCGACAGGGGAGGGAGAGACCCAGTACTTC
-,TRBV4-2,TRBJ2-2,-,CASSLLASTGELFF,TGTGCCAGCAGCCTCCTAGCTTCCACCGGGGAGCTGTTTTTT
TRBD2,TRBV27,TRBJ2-7,once,CASSREGPAYEQYF,TGTGCCAGCAGCCGGGAGGGCCCCGCCTACGAGCAGTACTTC
-,TRBV7-2,TRBJ1-2,-,CASSPSGDYYGYTF,TGTGCCAGCAGCCCCTCGGGGGACTACTATGGCTACACCTTC
-,TRBV11-2,TRBJ1-1,-,CASSPRAGEAFF,TGTGCCAGCAGCCCAAGGGCAGGGGAAGCTTTCTTT
TRBD2,TRBV6-1,TRBJ2-5,-,CASSEGASGGLATQYF,TGTGCCAGCAGTGAAGGAGCTAGCGGGGGGTTGGCGACCCAGTACTTC
-,TRBV7-2,TRBJ1-5,-,CASSTDSSNQPQHF,TGTGCCAGTTCGACGGATTCCAGCAATCAGCCCCAGCATTTT
TRBD1,TRBV15,TRBJ1-4,-,CATSRDPGQPNEKLFF,TGTGCCACCAGCAGAGATCCGGGACAGCCAAATGAAAAACTGTTTTTT
-,TRBV6-1,TRBJ2-7,-,CASSEGLLYEQYF,TGTGCCAGCAGTGAAGGCCTCCTCTACGAGCAGTACTTC
-,TRBV19,TRBJ2-7,once,CASSIAPRGEQYF,TGTGCCAGTAGTATAGCCCCCCGGGGCGAGCAGTACTTC